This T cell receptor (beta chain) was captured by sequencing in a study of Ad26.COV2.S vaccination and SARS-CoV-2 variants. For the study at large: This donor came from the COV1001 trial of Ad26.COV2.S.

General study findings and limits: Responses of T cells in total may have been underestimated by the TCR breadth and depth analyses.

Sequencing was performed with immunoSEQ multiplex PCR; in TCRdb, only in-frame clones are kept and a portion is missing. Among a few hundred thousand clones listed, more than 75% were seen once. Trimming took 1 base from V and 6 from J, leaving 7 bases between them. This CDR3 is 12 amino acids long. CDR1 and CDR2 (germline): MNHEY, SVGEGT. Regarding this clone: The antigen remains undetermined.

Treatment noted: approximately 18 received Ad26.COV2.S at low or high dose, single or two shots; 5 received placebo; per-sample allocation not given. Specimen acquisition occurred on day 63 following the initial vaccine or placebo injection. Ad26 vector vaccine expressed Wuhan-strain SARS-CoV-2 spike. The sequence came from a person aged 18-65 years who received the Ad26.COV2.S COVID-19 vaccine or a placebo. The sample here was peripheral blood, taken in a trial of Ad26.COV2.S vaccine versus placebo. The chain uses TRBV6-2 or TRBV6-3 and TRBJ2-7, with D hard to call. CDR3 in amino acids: CASSYLFREQYF. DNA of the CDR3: TGTGCCAGCAGTTACTTGTTTCGCGAGCAGTACTTC.